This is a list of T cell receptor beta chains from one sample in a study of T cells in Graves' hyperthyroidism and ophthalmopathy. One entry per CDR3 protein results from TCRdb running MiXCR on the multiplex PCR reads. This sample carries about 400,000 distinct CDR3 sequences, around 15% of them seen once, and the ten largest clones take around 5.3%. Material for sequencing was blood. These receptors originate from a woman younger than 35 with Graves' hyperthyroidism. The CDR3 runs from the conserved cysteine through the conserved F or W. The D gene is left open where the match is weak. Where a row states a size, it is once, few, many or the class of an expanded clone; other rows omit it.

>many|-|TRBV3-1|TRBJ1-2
CASSQSGGYTF
TGTGCCAGCAGCCAATCGGGAGGCTACACCTTC
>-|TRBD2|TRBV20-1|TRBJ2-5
CSAEREVKTQYF
TGCAGTGCTGAGCGGGAGGTGAAGACCCAGTACTTC
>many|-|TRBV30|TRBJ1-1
CAWSPVLLNTEAFF
TGTGCCTGGAGTCCCGTCCTACTGAACACTGAAGCTTTCTTT
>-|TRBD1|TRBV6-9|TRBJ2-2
CASSYFAGGPNTGELFF
TGTGCCAGCAGTTACTTTGCAGGGGGCCCGAACACCGGGGAGCTGTTTTTT
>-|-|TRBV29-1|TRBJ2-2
CSGILLGELFF
TGCAGCGGCATCTTACTAGGAGAGCTGTTTTTT
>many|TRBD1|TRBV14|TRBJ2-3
CASSQDGQGADTQYF
TGTGCCAGCAGCCAAGATGGACAGGGGGCAGATACGCAGTATTTT
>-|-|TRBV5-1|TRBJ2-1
CASSLGGTAGDEQFF
TGCGCCAGCAGCTTGGGTGGGACAGCGGGGGATGAGCAGTTCTTC
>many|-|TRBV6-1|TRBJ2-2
CATLRDGTGELFF
TGTGCCACCCTTAGGGACGGCACCGGGGAGCTGTTTTTT
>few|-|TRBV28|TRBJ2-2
CASSSRGWRRRENTGELFF
TGTGCCAGCAGCTCTAGGGGGTGGCGGAGGAGGGAAAACACCGGGGAGCTGTTTTTT
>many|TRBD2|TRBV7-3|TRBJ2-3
CASSDLAVTDTQYF
TGTGCCAGCAGCGATCTAGCGGTCACAGATACGCAGTATTTT
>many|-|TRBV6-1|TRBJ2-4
CASSEVAKNIQYF
TGTGCCAGCAGTGAAGTGGCCAAAAACATTCAGTACTTC
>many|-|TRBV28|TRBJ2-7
CASRRGHNYEQYF
TGTGCCAGCAGAAGAGGTCATAACTACGAGCAGTACTTC
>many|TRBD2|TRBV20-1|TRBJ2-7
CSAPLPSGHYEQYF
TGCAGTGCGCCTCTTCCTAGCGGACACTACGAGCAGTACTTC
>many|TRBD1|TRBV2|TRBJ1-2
CASATGGGYGYTF
TGTGCCAGCGCGACAGGGGGCGGCTATGGCTACACCTTC
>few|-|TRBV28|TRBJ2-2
CASSLSTPNTGELFF
TGTGCCAGCAGTTTATCGACGCCGAACACCGGGGAGCTGTTTTTT
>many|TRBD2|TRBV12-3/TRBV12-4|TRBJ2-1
CASRTSGRASYNEQFF
TGTGCCAGCAGAACGAGCGGGAGGGCCTCCTACAATGAGCAGTTCTTC
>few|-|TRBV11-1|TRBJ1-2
CASSLEEGAGYTF
TGTGCCAGCAGCTTAGAAGAAGGGGCTGGCTACACCTTC
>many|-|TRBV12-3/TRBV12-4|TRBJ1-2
CASSLEATVNYGYTF
TGTGCCAGCAGTTTAGAAGCCACAGTAAACTATGGCTACACCTTC
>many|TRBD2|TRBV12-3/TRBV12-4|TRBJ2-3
CASSLAGTSVDTQYF
TGTGCCAGCAGTCTTGCCGGGACTAGCGTGGATACGCAGTATTTT
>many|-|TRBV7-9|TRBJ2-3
CASSLQVTDTQYF
TGTGCCAGCAGCTTACAGGTCACAGATACGCAGTATTTT
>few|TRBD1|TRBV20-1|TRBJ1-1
CSAPDRGTEAFF
TGCAGTGCTCCGGACAGGGGCACTGAAGCTTTCTTT
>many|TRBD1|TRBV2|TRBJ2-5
CASTQEGQGQVAQYF
TGTGCCAGCACTCAAGAGGGACAGGGACAAGTTGCCCAGTACTTC
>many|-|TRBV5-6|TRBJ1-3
CASSFTGSGNTIYF
TGTGCCAGCAGCTTCACGGGGTCAGGAAACACCATATATTTT
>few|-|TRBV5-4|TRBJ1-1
CASSERQANTEAFF
TGTGCCAGCAGCGAAAGACAGGCGAACACTGAAGCTTTCTTT
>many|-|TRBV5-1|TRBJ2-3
CASNRDRADTQYF
TGCGCCAGCAACAGGGATCGAGCAGATACGCAGTATTTT
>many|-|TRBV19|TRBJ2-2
CASSIGTNTGELFF
TGTGCCAGCAGTATCGGAACGAACACCGGGGAGCTGTTTTTT
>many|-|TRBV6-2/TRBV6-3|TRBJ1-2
CASSSTVRGYTF
TGTGCCAGCAGTTCGACAGTTCGTGGCTACACCTTC
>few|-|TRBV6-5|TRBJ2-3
CASSSLKPDTQYF
TGTGCCAGCAGTTCTCTAAAGCCGGATACGCAGTATTTT
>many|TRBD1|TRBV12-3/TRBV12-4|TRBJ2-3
CASHTLTGPSDTQYF
TGTGCCAGCCACACATTGACAGGGCCGTCAGATACGCAGTATTTT
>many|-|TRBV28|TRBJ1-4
CASSRGGTNEKLFF
TGTGCCAGCAGTCGGGGGGGGACTAATGAAAAACTGTTTTTT
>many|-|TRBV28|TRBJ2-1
CASGRYNEQFF
TGTGCCAGCGGCAGGTACAATGAGCAGTTCTTC
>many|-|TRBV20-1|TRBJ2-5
CSASPVVGTQYF
TGCAGTGCTAGCCCAGTAGTGGGGACCCAGTACTTC
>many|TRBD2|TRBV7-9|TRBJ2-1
CASSSGLARFYNEQFF
TGTGCCAGCAGCTCAGGACTAGCGAGATTCTACAATGAGCAGTTCTTC
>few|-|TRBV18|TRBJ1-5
CASSEGMGNQPQHF
TGTGCCAGCTCTGAAGGGATGGGCAATCAGCCCCAGCATTTT
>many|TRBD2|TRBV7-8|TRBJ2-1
CASSVTSGDPSYNEQFF
TGTGCCAGCAGCGTCACTAGCGGGGACCCATCCTACAATGAGCAGTTCTTC
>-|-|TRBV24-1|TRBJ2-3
CATSDPGPTDTQYF
TGTGCCACCAGTGATCCCGGTCCCACAGATACGCAGTATTTT
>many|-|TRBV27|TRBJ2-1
CASSPTTDNEQFF
TGTGCCAGCAGTCCGACGACTGACAATGAGCAGTTCTTC
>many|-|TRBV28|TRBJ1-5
CASSSPRGFSNQPQHF
TGTGCCAGCAGTTCCCCTCGAGGGTTTAGCAATCAGCCCCAGCATTTT
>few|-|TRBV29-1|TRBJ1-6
CSVMEDSNSPLHF
TGCAGCGTGATGGAGGACAGTAATTCACCCCTCCACTTT
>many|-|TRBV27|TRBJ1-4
CASKAREETNEKLFF
TGTGCCAGCAAGGCCCGGGAAGAAACTAATGAAAAACTGTTTTTT
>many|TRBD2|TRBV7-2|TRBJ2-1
CASSSLAGVNEQFF
TGTGCCAGCAGCTCTCTAGCGGGAGTTAATGAGCAGTTCTTC
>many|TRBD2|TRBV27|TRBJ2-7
CASSYSAGDEQYF
TGTGCCAGCAGTTACAGTGCGGGAGACGAGCAGTACTTC
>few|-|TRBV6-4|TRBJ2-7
CASTDGTGTYEQYF
TGTGCCAGCACGGACGGGACGGGAACCTACGAGCAGTACTTC
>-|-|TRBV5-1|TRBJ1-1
CASGQTGPNTEAFF
TGCGCCAGCGGTCAGACAGGCCCGAACACTGAAGCTTTCTTT
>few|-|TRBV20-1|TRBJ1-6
CSASGGSYNSPLHF
TGCAGTGCTAGTGGGGGCTCCTATAATTCACCCCTCCACTTT